This T cell receptor beta chain was recorded in a study of OX40 agonist ivuxolimab in advanced cancers. With respect to the entire study: Ivuxolimab, which targeted the costimulatory receptor OX40 (CD134), was an agonistic, fully human IgG2 monoclonal antibody. Partial responses occurred in three dose-escalation patients, of whom one had hepatocellular carcinoma and two had cutaneous melanoma. Patients were allowed to have had prior anti-PD-1, anti-PD-L1 or anti-CTLA-4 therapy, and around 43% of the dose-escalation patients had been treated with checkpoint inhibitors. Intravenous ivuxolimab was administered to patients every 2 weeks at six dose levels: 0.01, 0.1, 0.3, 1.5, 3 and 10 mg/kg. Of the roughly 52 dose-escalation patients, hepatocellular carcinoma was present in roughly 19, melanoma in some 15, renal cell carcinoma in 9 and head and neck cancer in 9. The paper describes the monotherapy dose-escalation part (N of about 47 patients) of the phase I trial of ivuxolimab. The point of sequencing TCRbeta in the periphery was to test whether ivuxolimab changed TCR sequence diversity and drove clonal T-cell expansion. A male proportion of roughly 80% and a mean age of roughly 58 years, ranging from roughly 20 to 80, were recorded for the dose-escalation cohort. The investigation overall reported the following: After ivuxolimab, expanded clones were on average more numerous among CD8+ T cells than among CD4+ T cells. At doses of 0.1 to 3.0 mg/kg, clonal expansion of both CD4+ and CD8+ blood T cells was observed from baseline to week 6. In partial responders in the 0.1-3.0 mg/kg groups, normalized peripheral clonal expansion was found to be among the lowest, especially among CD8+ T cells. Low levels of normalized T-cell clonal expansion were also seen in some nonresponding patients. The antigen specificity of the peripheral T cells that underwent clonal expansion was not determined.

The CDR3 sequence holds 9 residues, the cysteine and phenylalanine included. The CDR3 DNA has 27 bases and is translated from base 1. The germline V gene provides CDR1 SQVTM and CDR2 ANQGSEA. Genomic DNA was extracted from sorted cells for sequencing of the TCRbeta CDR3 region. The immunoSEQ Assay was used for sequencing of TCRbeta CDR3 regions. Held by TCRdb, this immuneACCESS table contains in-frame sequences only and omits some clones. Under half of the omission traces to an unresolved V gene where checked; the cause of the rest is unknown. The sample table records roughly 84,000 clones; over 75% of these occur just once. Of the sample, roughly 4.5% is held by the ten largest clones. The trial excluded patients who had a history of autoimmune disease or were on systemic immunosuppression. Peripheral blood for TCR sequencing was collected from all dose cohorts at baseline, on cycle 4 day 1, and on cycle 7 day 1. Samples came from an open-label, multicenter, first-in-human phase I dose-escalation trial of ivuxolimab. The trial enrolled adults with locally advanced or metastatic head and neck squamous cell, hepatocellular, melanoma or renal cell carcinoma. Before TCR sequencing, CD4+ and CD8+ T cells were separately sorted from peripheral blood.

To note about this clone: No antigen is known for it. Per-nucleotide qualities are absent, and no much larger clonotype sits a single base away.

This specimen was CD4+ or CD8+ T cells sorted from blood, taken in a trial of the OX40 agonist ivuxolimab. The chain is made from TRBV29-1 and TRBJ2-3, with TRBD2 as a weak D call on 6 bases. The sequence was obtained from an adult with an advanced solid tumor such as melanoma, head and neck, liver or kidney cancer. The nucleotide sequence is given as TGCCCCGGAGGGGATACGCAGTATTTT. It encodes CPGGDTQYF.